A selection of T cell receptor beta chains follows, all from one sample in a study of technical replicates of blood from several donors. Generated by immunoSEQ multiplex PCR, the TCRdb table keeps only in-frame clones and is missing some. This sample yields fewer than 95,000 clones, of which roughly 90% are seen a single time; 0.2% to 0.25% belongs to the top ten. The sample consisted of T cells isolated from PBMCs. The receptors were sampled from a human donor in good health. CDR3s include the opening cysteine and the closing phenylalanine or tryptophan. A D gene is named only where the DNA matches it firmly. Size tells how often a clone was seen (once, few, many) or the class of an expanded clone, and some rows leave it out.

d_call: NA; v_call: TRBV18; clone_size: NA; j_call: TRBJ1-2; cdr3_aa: CASSPLLRGGGYTF; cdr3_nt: TGTGCCAGCTCACCACTCCTAAGGGGAGGGGGCTACACCTTC
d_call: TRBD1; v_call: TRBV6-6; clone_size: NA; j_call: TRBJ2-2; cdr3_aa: CASSYMWDSDTGELFF; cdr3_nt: TGTGCCAGCAGTTACATGTGGGACAGCGACACCGGGGAGCTGTTTTTT
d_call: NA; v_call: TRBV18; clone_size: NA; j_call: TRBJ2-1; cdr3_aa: CASSPDSYNEQFF; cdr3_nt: TGTGCCAGCTCACCAGACTCATACAATGAGCAGTTCTTC
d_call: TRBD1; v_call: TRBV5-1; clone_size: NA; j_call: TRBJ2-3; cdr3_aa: CASSLGQGKDTQYF; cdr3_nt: TGCGCCAGCAGCCTGGGACAGGGGAAGGATACGCAGTATTTT
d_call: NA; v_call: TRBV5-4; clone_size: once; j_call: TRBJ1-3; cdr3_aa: CASSSPSSGNTIYF; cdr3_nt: TGTGCCAGCAGCTCCCCCAGTTCTGGAAACACCATATATTTT
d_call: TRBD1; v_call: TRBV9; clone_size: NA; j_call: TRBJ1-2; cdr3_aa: CASSVGGGRIYGYTF; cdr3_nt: TGTGCCAGCAGCGTTGGAGGGGGCAGGATCTATGGCTACACCTTC
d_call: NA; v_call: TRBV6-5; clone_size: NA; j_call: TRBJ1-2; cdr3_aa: CASSPTGPTYGYTF; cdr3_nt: TGTGCCAGCAGTCCCACAGGGCCAACCTATGGCTACACCTTC
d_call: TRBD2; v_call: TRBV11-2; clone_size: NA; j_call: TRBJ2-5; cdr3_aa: CATGGLSETQYF; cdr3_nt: TGTGCCACGGGGGGGCTTTCAGAGACCCAGTACTTC
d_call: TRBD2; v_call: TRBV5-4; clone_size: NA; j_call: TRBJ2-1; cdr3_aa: CASSPSGRGVAGKYEQFF; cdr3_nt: TGTGCCAGCAGCCCCAGCGGGCGCGGGGTAGCGGGAAAATATGAGCAGTTCTTC
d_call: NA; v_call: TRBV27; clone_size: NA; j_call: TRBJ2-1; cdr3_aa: CASSPRQGLDEQFF; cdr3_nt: TGTGCCAGCAGTCCTAGGCAGGGGCTGGATGAGCAGTTCTTC
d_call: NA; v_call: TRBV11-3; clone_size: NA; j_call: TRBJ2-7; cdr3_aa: CASSFSLYEQYF; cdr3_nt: TGTGCCAGCAGCTTTTCACTCTACGAGCAGTACTTC